A selection of T cell receptor beta chains follows, all from one sample in a study of OX40 agonist ivuxolimab in advanced cancers. Sequenced by immunoSEQ multiplex PCR; TCRdb stores in-frame clones only, minus some. The sample includes about 92,000 clones, about 80% seen only once; the top ten take 5.8%. Sequencing was performed on CD4+ or CD8+ T cells sorted from blood, taken in a trial of the OX40 agonist ivuxolimab. These receptor sequences come from an adult with an advanced solid tumor such as melanoma, head and neck, liver or kidney cancer. CDR3s include the opening cysteine and the closing phenylalanine or tryptophan. A D gene is named only where the DNA matches it firmly. For some rows the clone size is stated as once, few or many, or as a class when expanded; others skip it.

d_gene: NA
len: 15
v_gene: TRBV15
j_gene: TRBJ2-1
abundance: NA
CDR3nt: TGTGCCACCAGCAGAGATAAAAGGGGCGGTAATGAGCAGTTCTTC
CDR3aa: CATSRDKRGGNEQFF

d_gene: TRBD1
len: 15
v_gene: TRBV27
j_gene: TRBJ1-4
abundance: NA
CDR3nt: TGTGCCAGCGGCTCGAGGGACAGGGGTGGAGAAAAACTGTTTTTT
CDR3aa: CASGSRDRGGEKLFF

d_gene: NA
len: 15
v_gene: TRBV6-6
j_gene: TRBJ2-7
abundance: NA
CDR3nt: TGTGCCAGCAGTTACAGCCCCGAGGGGACCTACGAGCAGTACTTC
CDR3aa: CASSYSPEGTYEQYF

d_gene: TRBD2
len: 16
v_gene: TRBV7-7
j_gene: TRBJ2-3
abundance: many
CDR3nt: TGTGCCAGCAGCTTGACTAGCGGGGACCCCACAGATACGCAGTATTTT
CDR3aa: CASSLTSGDPTDTQYF

d_gene: NA
len: 15
v_gene: TRBV29-1
j_gene: TRBJ1-2
abundance: NA
CDR3nt: TGCAGCGTTTCTCGGGAGTCAGGGTTGGGCTATGGCTACACCTTC
CDR3aa: CSVSRESGLGYGYTF

d_gene: NA
len: 15
v_gene: TRBV19
j_gene: TRBJ1-2
abundance: few
CDR3nt: TGTGCCAGTAGTATCACCCCCTACACCGTCTATGGCTACACCTTC
CDR3aa: CASSITPYTVYGYTF

d_gene: NA
len: 12
v_gene: TRBV7-6
j_gene: TRBJ2-7
abundance: NA
CDR3nt: TGTGCCAGCAGCTTAGGTAGCTACGAGCAGTACTTC
CDR3aa: CASSLGSYEQYF

d_gene: NA
len: 14
v_gene: TRBV19
j_gene: TRBJ2-2
abundance: NA
CDR3nt: TGTGCCAGTAGTATAGCTGGGAACACCGGGGAGCTGTTTTTT
CDR3aa: CASSIAGNTGELFF

d_gene: TRBD2
len: 15
v_gene: TRBV5-6
j_gene: TRBJ2-5
abundance: NA
CDR3nt: TGTGCCAGCAGCAAGACTAGCGGGAGGGGCGAGACCCAGTACTTC
CDR3aa: CASSKTSGRGETQYF

d_gene: NA
len: 13
v_gene: TRBV11-1
j_gene: TRBJ1-1
abundance: once
CDR3nt: TGTGCCAGCAGCCGAGACGGGAACACTGAAGCTTTCTTT
CDR3aa: CASSRDGNTEAFF

d_gene: NA
len: 14
v_gene: TRBV5-1
j_gene: TRBJ1-1
abundance: NA
CDR3nt: TGCGCCAGCAGCCCTGGGACGGGGAACACTGAAGCTTTCTTT
CDR3aa: CASSPGTGNTEAFF

d_gene: TRBD1
len: 14
v_gene: TRBV4-1
j_gene: TRBJ2-5
abundance: NA
CDR3nt: TGCGCCAGCAGCGTGAGACAGGGGTGGGAGACCCAGTACTTC
CDR3aa: CASSVRQGWETQYF

d_gene: TRBD2
len: 12
v_gene: TRBV30
j_gene: TRBJ2-7
abundance: NA
CDR3nt: TGTGCATGCGGGGGGCACTCCTACGAGCAGTACTTC
CDR3aa: CACGGHSYEQYF

d_gene: NA
len: 14
v_gene: TRBV19
j_gene: TRBJ2-2
abundance: NA
CDR3nt: TGTGCCAGTAGTATAACCGGTGACACCGGGGAGCTGTTTTTT
CDR3aa: CASSITGDTGELFF

d_gene: NA
len: 15
v_gene: TRBV5-6
j_gene: TRBJ1-2
abundance: NA
CDR3nt: TGTGCCAGCAGCATGAACAGGGTCCCCAGCTATGGCTACACCTTC
CDR3aa: CASSMNRVPSYGYTF

d_gene: NA
len: 11
v_gene: TRBV20-1
j_gene: TRBJ1-2
abundance: few
CDR3nt: TGCAGTGCAGGACGGTGGGAGGGCTACACCTTC
CDR3aa: CSAGRWEGYTF

d_gene: TRBD2
len: 16
v_gene: TRBV5-1
j_gene: TRBJ2-1
abundance: NA
CDR3nt: TGCGCCAGCAGCCCGCCGGCGGGGGGCTCCTACAATGAGCAGTTCTTC
CDR3aa: CASSPPAGGSYNEQFF

d_gene: NA
len: 15
v_gene: TRBV5-1
j_gene: TRBJ2-7
abundance: few
CDR3nt: TGCGCCAGCAGCTTGGGCGGGGCTGGGTCCTACGAGCAGTACTTC
CDR3aa: CASSLGGAGSYEQYF

d_gene: TRBD1
len: 15
v_gene: TRBV5-1
j_gene: TRBJ2-5
abundance: NA
CDR3nt: TGCGCCAGCAGTCTCGGACAGGCTCTTGGGGAGACCCAGTACTTC
CDR3aa: CASSLGQALGETQYF

d_gene: TRBD2
len: 15
v_gene: TRBV11-2
j_gene: TRBJ2-1
abundance: NA
CDR3nt: TGTGCCAGCAGCGTGCTAGCGGGCCCTTACAATGAGCAGTTCTTC
CDR3aa: CASSVLAGPYNEQFF

d_gene: NA
len: 13
v_gene: TRBV2
j_gene: TRBJ2-5
abundance: NA
CDR3nt: TGTGCCAGCAGAGGACAGATAGGAGAGACCCAGTACTTC
CDR3aa: CASRGQIGETQYF

d_gene: NA
len: 14
v_gene: TRBV15
j_gene: TRBJ2-7
abundance: NA
CDR3nt: TGTGCCACCAGCAGACAGACAGGTCCCTACGAGCAGTACTTC
CDR3aa: CATSRQTGPYEQYF

d_gene: NA
len: 13
v_gene: TRBV19
j_gene: TRBJ1-5
abundance: few
CDR3nt: TGTGCCAGTAGTATGTGGAGGGGGCAGCCCCAGCATTTT
CDR3aa: CASSMWRGQPQHF

d_gene: NA
len: 11
v_gene: TRBV2
j_gene: TRBJ2-7
abundance: NA
CDR3nt: TGTGCCAGCAGTGTAAAGCGCGAGCAGTACTTC
CDR3aa: CASSVKREQYF

d_gene: NA
len: 12
v_gene: TRBV12-5
j_gene: TRBJ1-5
abundance: few
CDR3nt: TGTGCTAGTGGTCCCGGCGGGCAGCCCCAGCATTTT
CDR3aa: CASGPGGQPQHF

d_gene: TRBD1
len: 15
v_gene: TRBV5-8
j_gene: TRBJ2-7
abundance: NA
CDR3nt: TGTGCCAGCAGCTTGACGGGACAGGGTTTCGACGAGCAGTACTTC
CDR3aa: CASSLTGQGFDEQYF

d_gene: NA
len: 13
v_gene: TRBV10-3
j_gene: TRBJ1-1
abundance: NA
CDR3nt: TGTGCCATCAGGGAAACGCAGGGCACTGAAGCTTTCTTT
CDR3aa: CAIRETQGTEAFF

d_gene: TRBD1
len: 13
v_gene: TRBV5-6
j_gene: TRBJ2-1
abundance: NA
CDR3nt: TGTGCCAGCAGCCTCCAAGCCCCGGGACAGGGGGTCTTC
CDR3aa: CASSLQAPGQGVF

d_gene: NA
len: 14
v_gene: TRBV11-2
j_gene: TRBJ1-6
abundance: NA
CDR3nt: TGTGCCAGCAGCTTACGACAGGAGAGTTCACCCCTCCACTTT
CDR3aa: CASSLRQESSPLHF

d_gene: NA
len: 13
v_gene: TRBV7-9
j_gene: TRBJ2-3
abundance: NA
CDR3nt: TGTGCCAGCAGCCCCCTCGCCGTCCAGGAGCAGTATTTT
CDR3aa: CASSPLAVQEQYF

d_gene: NA
len: 14
v_gene: TRBV2
j_gene: TRBJ2-3
abundance: NA
CDR3nt: TGTGCCAGCAGTGATACAGGGAGGACAGATACGCAGTATTTT
CDR3aa: CASSDTGRTDTQYF

d_gene: NA
len: 14
v_gene: TRBV18
j_gene: TRBJ1-6
abundance: few
CDR3nt: TGTGCCAGCTCACCAGGGCAGGGTGGCTCACCCCTCCACTTT
CDR3aa: CASSPGQGGSPLHF

d_gene: NA
len: 17
v_gene: TRBV5-1
j_gene: TRBJ2-1
abundance: NA
CDR3nt: TGCGCCAGCAGCGTCCAGATGACTCCTAGCTCCTACAATGAGCAGTTCTTC
CDR3aa: CASSVQMTPSSYNEQFF

d_gene: TRBD1
len: 13
v_gene: TRBV6-1
j_gene: TRBJ1-4
abundance: NA
CDR3nt: TGTGCCAGCAGCCTAGACAGGGGTGAAAAACTGTTTTTT
CDR3aa: CASSLDRGEKLFF

d_gene: TRBD1
len: 15
v_gene: TRBV6-1
j_gene: TRBJ1-3
abundance: NA
CDR3nt: TGTGCCAGCAGTGCAGGGACAGGATTTGGAAACACCATATATTTT
CDR3aa: CASSAGTGFGNTIYF

d_gene: TRBD2
len: 16
v_gene: TRBV7-2
j_gene: TRBJ2-3
abundance: NA
CDR3nt: TGTGCCAGCAGGCCACCTAGCGGGGGGGCGTTTGATACGCAGTATTTT
CDR3aa: CASRPPSGGAFDTQYF

d_gene: NA
len: 17
v_gene: TRBV11-2
j_gene: TRBJ2-1
abundance: once
CDR3nt: TGTGCCAGCAGCTTAGTAAGGGAACCGGCCCGCTACAATGAGCAGTTCTTC
CDR3aa: CASSLVREPARYNEQFF

d_gene: TRBD2
len: 18
v_gene: TRBV7-3
j_gene: TRBJ2-3
abundance: NA
CDR3nt: TGTGCCAGCAGCTTAGGCCACGTAATAGCGGGGGTTACAGATACGCAGTATTTT
CDR3aa: CASSLGHVIAGVTDTQYF

d_gene: TRBD1
len: 15
v_gene: TRBV7-9
j_gene: TRBJ1-1
abundance: NA
CDR3nt: TGTGCCAGCCGAGAGGGGACAGGGTCGTACACTGAAGCTTTCTTT
CDR3aa: CASREGTGSYTEAFF

d_gene: TRBD1
len: 17
v_gene: TRBV11-2
j_gene: TRBJ2-1
abundance: NA
CDR3nt: TGTGCCAGCAGCTTAGGTTCCGGGACAGGGTTTTTGGGAGAGCAGTTCTTC
CDR3aa: CASSLGSGTGFLGEQFF

d_gene: TRBD2
len: 16
v_gene: TRBV6-4
j_gene: TRBJ2-1
abundance: NA
CDR3nt: TGTGCCAGCAGTGTAGGGACTAGCGGGGATTACAATGAGCAGTTCTTC
CDR3aa: CASSVGTSGDYNEQFF

d_gene: NA
len: 13
v_gene: TRBV5-6
j_gene: TRBJ1-2
abundance: NA
CDR3nt: TGTGCCAGCAGCTTGTTGCAGGTCCATGGCTACACCTTC
CDR3aa: CASSLLQVHGYTF

d_gene: NA
len: 13
v_gene: TRBV6-6
j_gene: TRBJ2-3
abundance: once
CDR3nt: TGTGCCAGTTCAGCGGATTTCACAGATACGCAGTATTTT
CDR3aa: CASSADFTDTQYF

d_gene: TRBD2
len: 16
v_gene: TRBV5-4
j_gene: TRBJ2-7
abundance: NA
CDR3nt: TGTGCCAGCAGTCCTTCTAGCGGGGGCCGATCCTACGAGCAGTACTTC
CDR3aa: CASSPSSGGRSYEQYF

d_gene: TRBD2
len: 17
v_gene: TRBV5-1
j_gene: TRBJ2-3
abundance: NA
CDR3nt: TGCGCCAGCAGCTTGGATCCAAGGACTAGCGGGTCAGATACGCAGTATTTT
CDR3aa: CASSLDPRTSGSDTQYF

d_gene: NA
len: 16
v_gene: TRBV4-3
j_gene: TRBJ1-5
abundance: NA
CDR3nt: TGCGCCAGCAGCCAAGTCCAGGATGGGGGCAATCAGCCCCAGCATTTT
CDR3aa: CASSQVQDGGNQPQHF

d_gene: TRBD1
len: 14
v_gene: TRBV29-1
j_gene: TRBJ2-7
abundance: NA
CDR3nt: TGCAGCGTTGAAGAAGGGACAGGGGTTTACGAGCAGTACTTC
CDR3aa: CSVEEGTGVYEQYF

d_gene: NA
len: 13
v_gene: TRBV7-3
j_gene: TRBJ1-1
abundance: NA
CDR3nt: TGTGCCAGCAGCCTACAGGAGGGCACTGAAGCTTTCTTT
CDR3aa: CASSLQEGTEAFF

d_gene: TRBD2
len: 16
v_gene: TRBV11-2
j_gene: TRBJ2-7
abundance: NA
CDR3nt: TGTGCCAGCAGCATCCTAGGTAGCGGGGTTTACTACGAGCAGTACTTC
CDR3aa: CASSILGSGVYYEQYF

d_gene: TRBD1
len: 14
v_gene: TRBV6-5
j_gene: TRBJ1-3
abundance: NA
CDR3nt: TGTGCCAGCAGATCGGACAGGGCTGGAAACACCATATATTTT
CDR3aa: CASRSDRAGNTIYF

d_gene: NA
len: 13
v_gene: TRBV30
j_gene: TRBJ1-1
abundance: NA
CDR3nt: TGTGCCTGGAGTGGCCGGGGGCGGAATGAAGCTTTCTTT
CDR3aa: CAWSGRGRNEAFF

d_gene: NA
len: 14
v_gene: TRBV25-1
j_gene: TRBJ2-1
abundance: NA
CDR3nt: TGTGCCAGCAGTCCAGATCGGAACTACAATGAGCAGTTCTTC
CDR3aa: CASSPDRNYNEQFF

d_gene: TRBD2
len: 16
v_gene: TRBV2
j_gene: TRBJ2-7
abundance: NA
CDR3nt: TGTGCCAGCAGGGCGGCTAGCGGGAGTACAGTGTACGAGCAGTACTTC
CDR3aa: CASRAASGSTVYEQYF

d_gene: NA
len: 12
v_gene: TRBV15
j_gene: TRBJ1-3
abundance: NA
CDR3nt: TGTGCCACCAGCAGAGATGAAAACACCATATATTTT
CDR3aa: CATSRDENTIYF

d_gene: TRBD2
len: 17
v_gene: TRBV27
j_gene: TRBJ2-1
abundance: NA
CDR3nt: TGTGCCAGCAGTCTTAAGACTAGCCGGGTCTCCTACAATGAGCAGTTCTTC
CDR3aa: CASSLKTSRVSYNEQFF

d_gene: TRBD2
len: 15
v_gene: TRBV7-2
j_gene: TRBJ2-3
abundance: NA
CDR3nt: TGTGCCAGCAGCCTTATAGCGGGCGGCACAGATACGCAGTATTTT
CDR3aa: CASSLIAGGTDTQYF

d_gene: TRBD2
len: 15
v_gene: TRBV19
j_gene: TRBJ2-3
abundance: NA
CDR3nt: TGTGCCAGTTCTCCAGTTAGCGGGGGGCCAGATACGCAGTATTTT
CDR3aa: CASSPVSGGPDTQYF

d_gene: TRBD2
len: 18
v_gene: TRBV5-1
j_gene: TRBJ2-3
abundance: NA
CDR3nt: TGCGCCAGCAGCTTGAGCAGGACTAGCGGAGTTAGCACAGATACGCAGTATTTT
CDR3aa: CASSLSRTSGVSTDTQYF

d_gene: TRBD1
len: 14
v_gene: TRBV7-3
j_gene: TRBJ2-3
abundance: NA
CDR3nt: TGTGCCAGCAGCGCGACAGGGCGCACAGATACGCAGTATTTT
CDR3aa: CASSATGRTDTQYF

d_gene: NA
len: 12
v_gene: TRBV29-1
j_gene: TRBJ1-1
abundance: NA
CDR3nt: TGCAGCGCCGTATTTGGGAACACTGAAGCTTTCTTT
CDR3aa: CSAVFGNTEAFF